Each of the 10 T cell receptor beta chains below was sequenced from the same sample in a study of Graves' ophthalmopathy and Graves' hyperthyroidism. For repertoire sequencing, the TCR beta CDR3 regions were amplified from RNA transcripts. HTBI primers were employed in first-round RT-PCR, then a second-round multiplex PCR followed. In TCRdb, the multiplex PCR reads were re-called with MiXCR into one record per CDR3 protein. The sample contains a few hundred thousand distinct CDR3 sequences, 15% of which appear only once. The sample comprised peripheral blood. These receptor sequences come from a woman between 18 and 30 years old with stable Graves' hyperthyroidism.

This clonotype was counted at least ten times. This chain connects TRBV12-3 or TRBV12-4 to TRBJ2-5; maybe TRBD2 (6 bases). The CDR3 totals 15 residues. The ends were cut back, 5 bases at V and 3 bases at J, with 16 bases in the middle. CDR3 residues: CASSPPTGVKETQYF. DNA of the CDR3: TGTGCCAGCAGTCCACCGACGGGGGTCAAAGAGACCCAGTACTTC.

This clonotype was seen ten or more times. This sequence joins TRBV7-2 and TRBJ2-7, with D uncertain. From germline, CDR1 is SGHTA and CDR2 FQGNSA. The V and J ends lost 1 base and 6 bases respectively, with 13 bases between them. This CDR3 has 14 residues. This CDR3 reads CASSLDPSRREQYF. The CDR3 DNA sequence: TGTGCCAGCAGCTTAGACCCGAGTCGGCGCGAGCAGTACTTC.

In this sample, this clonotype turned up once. The CDR3 loop reads CASHTAGDLAFF. CDR3 in DNA: TGTGCCAGCCATACCGCGGGGGACTTGGCTTTCTTT. The rearrangement joins TRBV6-1 to TRBJ1-1, with D tentatively TRBD1 (5 bases). The germline CDR1 and CDR2 sequences are MNHNS and SASEGT. The V end was cut by 8 bases, the J end by 11 bases, with 18 bases between. The CDR3 extends over 12 amino acids.

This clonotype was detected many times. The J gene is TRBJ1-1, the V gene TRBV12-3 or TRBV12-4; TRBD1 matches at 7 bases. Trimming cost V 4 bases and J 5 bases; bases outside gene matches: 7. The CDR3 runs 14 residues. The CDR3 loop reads CASSSRDSWTEAFF. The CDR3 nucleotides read TGTGCCAGCAGTTCACGGGACAGTTGGACTGAAGCTTTCTTT.

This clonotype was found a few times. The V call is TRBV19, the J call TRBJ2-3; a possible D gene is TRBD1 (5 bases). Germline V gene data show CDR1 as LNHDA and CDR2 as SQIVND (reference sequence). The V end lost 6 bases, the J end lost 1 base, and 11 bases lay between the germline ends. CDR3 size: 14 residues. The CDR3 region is CASSPDRRTDTQYF. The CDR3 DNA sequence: TGTGCCAGTAGCCCTGACAGACGCACAGATACGCAGTATTTT.

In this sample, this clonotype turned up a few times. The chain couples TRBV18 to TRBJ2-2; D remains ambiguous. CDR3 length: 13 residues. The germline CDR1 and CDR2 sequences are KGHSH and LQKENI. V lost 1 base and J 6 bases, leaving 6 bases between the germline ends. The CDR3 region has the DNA TGTGCCAGCTCACCACGAGGTTCCGGGGAGCTGTTTTTT. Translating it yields CASSPRGSGELFF.

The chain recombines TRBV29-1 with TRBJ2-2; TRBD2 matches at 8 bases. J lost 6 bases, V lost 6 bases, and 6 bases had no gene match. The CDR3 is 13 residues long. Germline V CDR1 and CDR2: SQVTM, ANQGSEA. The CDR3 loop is CSVTRREAGELFF. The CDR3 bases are TGCAGCGTCACACGGCGGGAGGCCGGGGAGCTGTTTTTT.

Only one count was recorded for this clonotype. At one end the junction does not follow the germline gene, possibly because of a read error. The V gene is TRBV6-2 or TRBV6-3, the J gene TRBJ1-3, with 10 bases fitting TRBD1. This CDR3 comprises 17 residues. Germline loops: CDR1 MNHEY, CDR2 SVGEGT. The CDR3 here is CASSPRTGGSSGNTLYF. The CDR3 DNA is TGTGCCAGCAGTCCTCGGACAGGGGGGAGCTCTGGAAACACCTTATATTTT.

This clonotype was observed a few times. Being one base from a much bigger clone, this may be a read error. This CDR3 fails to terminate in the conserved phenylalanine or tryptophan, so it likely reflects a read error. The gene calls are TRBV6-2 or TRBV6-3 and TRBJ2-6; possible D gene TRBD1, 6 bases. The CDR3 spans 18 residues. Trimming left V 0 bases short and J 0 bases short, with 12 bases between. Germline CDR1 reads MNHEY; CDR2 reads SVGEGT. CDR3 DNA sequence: TGTGCCAGCAGTTACTCGATTGGACAGAGCTCTGGGGCCAACGTCCTGACTCTC. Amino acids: CASSYSIGQSSGANVLTL.

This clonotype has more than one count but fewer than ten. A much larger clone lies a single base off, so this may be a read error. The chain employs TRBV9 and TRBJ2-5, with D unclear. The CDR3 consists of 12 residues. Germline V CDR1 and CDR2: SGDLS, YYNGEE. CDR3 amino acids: CASSVEQETRYF. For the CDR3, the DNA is TGTGCCAGCAGCGTAGAACAAGAGACCCGGTACTTC.